The present T cell receptor beta chain was sequenced within a study of blood T cell repertoires in COVID-19. Assay used: immunoSEQ multiplex PCR; TCRdb lists only in-frame clones, some missing. The repertoire includes 300,000 to 350,000 clones, 70% to 90% of them detected once, and around 2.1% sits in the top ten. The sequenced material came from PBMCs or T cells enriched from blood (not recorded which). This TCR derives from a man between 25 and 39 years old who had recovered from COVID-19.

CDR3 DNA: TGTGCCAGCAGCCCAGGGGTTATTAATGAAAAACTGTTTTTT. It is translated as CASSPGVINEKLFF. J is TRBJ1-4 and V is TRBV2, with D tentatively TRBD1 (6 bases). CDR3 length: 14 residues. Trimming removed 6 bases at V and 4 bases at J, with 12 bases between. CDR1 and CDR2 (germline): SNHLY, FYNNEI. Combining the CDR3 with reference TRBV2 and TRBJ1-4 gives the whole variable domain EPEVTQTPSHQVTQMGQEVILRCVPISNHLYFYWYRQILGQKVEFLVSFYNNEISEKSEIFDDQFSVERPDGSNFTLKIRSTKLEDSAMYFCASSPGVINEKLFFGSGTQLSVL.